Sequencing of this T cell receptor beta chain was carried out in a study of blood T cell repertoires in COVID-19. The wider study: Acute-phase and convalescent COVID-19 samples originated in the United States, Italy and Spain. Sources were T cells, B-cell-depleted T cells, or PBMCs; the material itself was cDNA or gDNA.

V lost 1 base and J lost 4, with 9 bases in between. This CDR3 region has 14 residues. Germline V gene lookup returns CDR1 SGHNT and CDR2 YYREEE (reference sequence). In the original analysis: Scientists estimated how many nucleated cells there were by amplifying reference gene primers. Libraries were prepared by immunoSEQ multiplex PCR; TCRdb keeps only in-frame clonotypes and omits some of them. That table furnishes V, J and clone size, whereas the DNA furnished D and trimming. Here the sample spans about 230,000 clones, 65% to 90% being singletons. The clonotype comes from a woman in her fifties or sixties with acute or convalescent COVID-19. The sequenced sample consisted of peripheral blood. V is TRBV5-4 and J is TRBJ1-3; D is undetermined. The CDR3 nucleotides read TGTGCCAGCAGCTTGCTAGACGGAGGAAACACCATATATTTT. This codes for CASSLLDGGNTIYF.